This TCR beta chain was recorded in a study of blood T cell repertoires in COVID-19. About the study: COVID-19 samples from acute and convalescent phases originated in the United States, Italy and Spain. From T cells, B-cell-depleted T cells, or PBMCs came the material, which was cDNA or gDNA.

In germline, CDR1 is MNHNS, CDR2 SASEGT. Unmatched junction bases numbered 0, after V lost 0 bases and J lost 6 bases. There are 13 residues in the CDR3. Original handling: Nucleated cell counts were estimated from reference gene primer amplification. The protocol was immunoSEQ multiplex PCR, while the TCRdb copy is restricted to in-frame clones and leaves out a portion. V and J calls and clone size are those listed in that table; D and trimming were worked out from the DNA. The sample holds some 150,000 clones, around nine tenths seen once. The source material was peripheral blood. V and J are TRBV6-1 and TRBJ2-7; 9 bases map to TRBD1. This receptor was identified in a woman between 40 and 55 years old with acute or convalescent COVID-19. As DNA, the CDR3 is TGTGCCAGCAGTGAAGCGACAGGGGGCGAGCAGTACTTC. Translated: CASSEATGGEQYF.